The next 23 T cell receptor beta chains were all read from a single sample in a study of blood T cell repertoires in COVID-19. Assay: immunoSEQ multiplex PCR; the TCRdb copy retains only in-frame clones and omits some. Of approximately 460,000 clones in the sample, approximately 89% were seen once. Material for sequencing was peripheral blood. Source of these receptors: a man between 18 and 29 years old with COVID-19, enrolled during active disease.

The chain employs TRBV29-1 and TRBJ1-1; possible D gene TRBD1, 6 bases. Germline loops: CDR1 SQVTM, CDR2 ANQGSEA. Trimming cost V 3 bases and J 5 bases, with 13 bases left between them. This CDR3 is built from 13 residues. CDR3: CSVEAGTGTEAFF. CDR3 in DNA: TGCAGCGTTGAGGCGGGCACAGGGACTGAAGCTTTCTTT.

The chain couples TRBV7-8 to TRBJ2-7, with 12 bases matching TRBD2. Germline CDR1 SGHVS, CDR2 FQNEAQ. J was trimmed by 7 bases and V by 2 bases; bases with no gene match: 6. CDR3 length: 15 residues. This chain's CDR3 is CASSLLAGGPEEQYF. The DNA for the CDR3 is TGTGCCAGCAGCTTACTAGCGGGAGGGCCTGAGGAGCAGTACTTC.

V gene TRBV3-1 (or the pseudogene TRBV3-2) combines with J gene TRBJ2-7; 8 positions match TRBD2. After removal of 2 bases from V and 1 base from J, the junction contained 7 bases not matched to a gene. Germline V gives CDR1 LGHDT, CDR2 YNNKEL (reference sequence). The CDR3 consists of 16 residues. CDR3 nucleotide sequence: TGTGCCAGCAGCCAAAGGTCTGGACTAGCTTCCTACGAGCAGTACTTC. It is translated as CASSQRSGLASYEQYF.

V is TRBV2 and J is TRBJ2-1, with unresolved D. This CDR3 is 13 amino acids long. Germline V gives CDR1 SNHLY, CDR2 FYNNEI. Trimming stripped 3 bases from V and 3 bases from J, with 6 bases between. The CDR3 sequence: CASSDWLYNEQFF. The CDR3 region has the DNA TGTGCCAGCAGTGACTGGCTCTACAATGAGCAGTTCTTC. The full variable domain, with the rest looked up from reference TRBV2 and TRBJ2-1, is EPEVTQTPSHQVTQMGQEVILRCVPISNHLYFYWYRQILGQKVEFLVSFYNNEISEKSEIFDDQFSVERPDGSNFTLKIRSTKLEDSAMYFCASSDWLYNEQFFGPGTRLTVL.

The chain couples TRBV3-1 (or the pseudogene TRBV3-2) to TRBJ1-2, with D possibly TRBD1 on 6 matching bases. Between the trimmed V and J ends, which lost 1 base and 6 bases, there was a span of 9 bases. The CDR3 totals 13 residues. Germline CDR1 reads LGHDT; CDR2 reads YNNKEL (reference sequence). The CDR3 sequence is CASSQAGENGYTF. The CDR3 region has the DNA TGTGCCAGCAGCCAAGCAGGGGAGAATGGCTACACCTTC.

This clone has just one count. This chain uses TRBV11-3 with TRBJ2-7; 9 nucleotides agree with TRBD1. With 5 bases clipped from V and 5 bases from J, the junction kept 13 bases outside the gene matches. The CDR3 extends over 16 amino acids. In germline, CDR1 is SGHNT, CDR2 YENEEA. The CDR3 DNA sequence: TGTGCCAGCAGCACCAGGGGCGGGACAGGGCCCCACGAGCAGTACTTC. Its protein is CASSTRGGTGPHEQYF. Full variable domain (rest looked up from reference TRBV11-3 and TRBJ2-7): EAGVVQSPRYKIIEKKQPVAFWCNPISGHNTLYWYLQNLGQGPELLIRYENEEAVDDSQLPKDRFSAERLKGVDSTLKIQPAELGDSAVYLCASSTRGGTGPHEQYFGPGTRLTVT.

At least ten counts were recorded for this clone. The rearrangement joins TRBV6-6 to TRBJ2-3, with 9 bases that match TRBD1. Unmatched junction bases numbered 6, after V lost 8 bases and J lost 3 bases. The CDR3 length is 14 residues. The germline CDR1 and CDR2 sequences are MNHNY and SVGAGI (reference sequence). The chain's CDR3 is CASGTGLGTDTQYF. CDR3 bases: TGTGCCAGCGGGACAGGGCTGGGGACAGATACGCAGTATTTT.

V gene TRBV3-1 (or the pseudogene TRBV3-2) combines with J gene TRBJ2-7; D is uncertain. V gave up 0 bases and J gave up 0 bases, with 15 bases separating them. Per the germline V gene, CDR1 is LGHDT and CDR2 is YNNKEL (reference sequence). The CDR3 consists of 17 residues. The CDR3 DNA reads TGTGCCAGCAGCCAAGAGTTATTCAGTGTTCTCTCCTACGAGCAGTACTTC. This gives the protein CASSQELFSVLSYEQYF.

The chain couples TRBV2 to TRBJ2-2, with 13 positions matching TRBD2. With 9 bases clipped from V and 6 bases from J, the junction kept 7 bases outside the gene matches. The germline V gene encodes CDR1 SNHLY and CDR2 FYNNEI. The CDR3 is made up of 15 amino acids. CDR3 nucleotide sequence: TGTGCCAGTACTAGCGGGAGGGGGGAACCCGGGGAGCTGTTTTTT. Amino acids: CASTSGRGEPGELFF.

This sequence joins TRBV21-1 and TRBJ2-1; TRBD2, the table's D call, was not compared with the DNA. TRBV21-1 is flagged as a pseudogene. This CDR3 comprises 21 residues. This CDR3 is CASSKWRASGRELSSYNEQFF. In DNA, the CDR3 is TGTGCCAGCAGCAAATGGCGTGCTAGCGGGAGGGAATTGAGCTCCTACAATGAGCAGTTCTTC.

V is TRBV7-3 and J is TRBJ2-2; 8 bases align to TRBD2. The CDR3 extends over 16 amino acids. The V gene's germline CDR1 is SGHTA and CDR2 FQGTGA. The junction had 8 bases not matched to a gene; V was cut back by 4 bases and J by 4 bases. The CDR3 loop is CASSSRAAGATGELFF. CDR3 nucleotide sequence: TGTGCCAGCAGCTCCCGTGCAGCGGGAGCCACCGGGGAGCTGTTTTTT. Full variable domain (remainder filled in from reference TRBV7-3 and TRBJ2-2): GAGVSQTPSNKVTEKGKYVELRCDPISGHTALYWYRQSLGQGPEFLIYFQGTGAADDSGLPNDRFFAVRPEGSVSTLKIQRTERGDSAVYLCASSSRAAGATGELFFGEGSRLTVL.

This clone has only one observation. V is TRBV4-2 and J is TRBJ2-3; D gene ambiguous. Germline lookup yields CDR1 LGHNA and CDR2 YNFKEQ. The CDR3 extends over 15 amino acids. V was pared by 0 bases and J by 8 bases, with 15 bases between. CDR3 nucleotides: TGTGCCAGCAGCCAAGATGGAGTAGCCGAGTCTACGCAGTATTTT. It is translated as CASSQDGVAESTQYF.

The chain is built from TRBV2 and TRBJ2-7; TRBD2 aligns across 12 bases. With 7 bases clipped from V and 1 base from J, the junction kept 8 bases outside the gene matches. The germline V gene has CDR1 SNHLY and CDR2 FYNNEI. The CDR3 consists of 16 residues. CDR3 residues: CASTLTSGRGSYEQYF. The CDR3 region has the DNA TGTGCCAGCACCTTGACTAGCGGGAGAGGATCCTACGAGCAGTACTTC.

This chain connects TRBV14 to TRBJ2-2; 11 bases are shared with TRBD2. V lost 2 bases, J lost 16 bases, and 9 bases stayed unmatched. CDR1 and CDR2 from the germline V gene are SGHDN and FVKESK. This CDR3 has 14 residues. CDR3: CASSQRSLAGAEFF. Here the CDR3 DNA reads TGTGCCAGCAGCCAAAGGTCACTAGCGGGAGCTGAGTTTTTT.

V usage is TRBV5-1 and J usage is TRBJ1-6, with 7 positions matching TRBD1. The CDR3 sequence is 15 residues long. Germline assignment: CDR1 SGHRS and CDR2 YFSETQ. V lost 4 bases to trimming and J lost 7 bases; unmatched junction nucleotides: 8. CDR3 bases: TGCGCCAGCAGCGAACAGGGGAACGAAAATTCACCCCTCCACTTT. Its translation: CASSEQGNENSPLHF.

The chain has TRBV4-2 and TRBJ1-1; D perhaps matches TRBD1 (5 bases). Germline CDR1 reads LGHNA; CDR2 reads YNFKEQ. The CDR3 contains 18 residues. V was shortened by 0 bases and J by 0 bases, with 17 bases between the two germline ends. The CDR3 region is CASSQEAGLRGLNTEAFF. The CDR3 bases are TGTGCCAGCAGCCAAGAGGCGGGGCTTCGAGGACTGAACACTGAAGCTTTCTTT.

The chain uses TRBV21-1 and TRBJ2-1; TRBD2 is the table's D call, not checked against the DNA. TRBV21-1 is an annotated pseudogene. The length of the CDR3 is 15 residues. The CDR3 sequence is CASKRVSGNQNEQFF. The CDR3 bases are TGTGCCAGCAAGAGGGTTAGCGGGAATCAGAATGAGCAGTTCTTC.

This chain links TRBV4-1 with TRBJ1-1; D not certain. The CDR3 loop spans 15 amino acids. The germline V gene encodes CDR1 MGHRA and CDR2 YSYEKL. The V and J ends lost 4 bases and 4 bases respectively, with 16 bases between them. The DNA for the CDR3 is TGCGCCAGCAGCCCCACTCGAGGGTTAGGCACTGAAGCTTTCTTT. This codes for CASSPTRGLGTEAFF.

As concerns this clone: The same CDR3 also results from other DNA sequences found in this sample. V and J are TRBV11-2 and TRBJ2-7; 12 positions match TRBD1. CDR3 length: 14 amino acids. J gave up 4 bases and V 3 bases, and 1 base lay outside the gene matches. The germline V gene encodes CDR1 SGHAT and CDR2 FQNNGV. CDR3 DNA: TGTGCCAGCAGCTTGGGACAGGGGGCGTACGAGCAGTACTTC. This codes for CASSLGQGAYEQYF.

The gene calls are TRBV19 and TRBJ1-1, with 9 bases lining up with TRBD1. Germline V gene data show CDR1 as LNHDA and CDR2 as SQIVND (reference sequence). J was trimmed by 1 base and V by 9 bases; bases with no gene match: 3. The CDR3 loop spans 13 amino acids. This CDR3 is CASWGQGNTEAFF. As DNA, the CDR3 is TGTGCCAGCTGGGGACAGGGGAACACTGAAGCTTTCTTT. Looking up the rest from reference TRBV19 and TRBJ1-1 gives the full variable domain: DGGITQSPKYLFRKEGQNVTLSCEQNLNHDAMYWYRQDPGQGLRLIYYSQIVNDFQKGDIAEGYSVSREKKESFPLTVTSAQKNPTAFYLCASWGQGNTEAFFGQGTRLTVV.

The count of this clone is one. This chain connects TRBV7-2 to TRBJ1-2, with TRBD1 identical over 12 bases. V lost 0 bases to trimming and J lost 7 bases; unmatched junction nucleotides: 12. Germline V CDR1 and CDR2: SGHTA, FQGNSA. The CDR3 is 18 residues long. The CDR3 loop reads CASSLAYPGQGAQGGYTF. The CDR3 nucleotides are TGTGCCAGCAGCTTAGCTTACCCGGGACAGGGGGCGCAGGGTGGCTACACCTTC.

The chain has TRBV2 and TRBJ2-1; tentatively, D is TRBD1 (5 bases). Deletions cut 3 bases from V and 2 bases from J, with 11 bases between. Germline-derived CDR1 and CDR2 are SNHLY and FYNNEI. This CDR3 region has 15 residues. The DNA for the CDR3 is TGTGCCAGCAGTGATTGGGCCAGGGCCTACAATGAGCAGTTCTTC. Translation: CASSDWARAYNEQFF.

The chain recombines TRBV19 with TRBJ2-5; 7 bases are shared with TRBD2. V shed 5 bases and J 2 bases; nucleotides not matched to a gene: 8. The CDR3 extends over 15 amino acids. Germline V CDR1 and CDR2: LNHDA, SQIVND (reference sequence). The CDR3 loop reads CASSPQVGGQETQYF. The CDR3 DNA reads TGTGCCAGTAGTCCCCAAGTGGGAGGGCAAGAGACCCAGTACTTC.